This TCR beta chain appears in the sequencing data of a study of T cell repertoires in cytomegalovirus infection. TCRdb used MiXCR to reprocess the reads, holding one entry per CDR3 protein. The data hold roughly 630,000 distinct CDR3 sequences, with 24% observed a single time. Germline lookup yields CDR1 DFQATT and CDR2 SNEGSKA (reference sequence). Trimming at V came to 0 bases and at J to 3 bases, leaving 8 bases not matched to a gene. The CDR3 has 16 residues. This clonotype has only a few counts. The source of this sequence is a human donor in good health (CMV status not recorded). Some clones in this sample may be carry-over from other donors' samples. V usage is TRBV20-1 and J usage is TRBJ1-5; 7 bases are shared with TRBD1. What was sequenced was CD8+ T cells from PBMCs. CDR3 in amino acids: CSARDRRQGINQPQHF. The CDR3 DNA is TGCAGTGCTAGAGATAGGAGACAGGGCATCAATCAGCCCCAGCATTTT.